These T cell receptor beta chains were read from a single sample in a study of tumor-infiltrating lymphocytes in oesophageal squamous cell carcinoma. TCRdb reanalysed the PCR reads using MiXCR and keeps one entry per CDR3 protein. Found here are 15,000 to 20,000 distinct CDR3 sequences, 41% of them singletons; the top ten hold approximately 41%. The material sequenced was esophageal tumor tissue. The receptor set was obtained from a male donor with esophageal squamous cell carcinoma. Each CDR3 is given with its conserved first and last residue. Each record gives: V gene, D gene, clone size, J gene, CDR3 DNA, CDR3 protein. A D gene is named only where the DNA matches it firmly. Rows give clone size only sometimes, using once, few, many, or a class for an expanded clone.

TRBV7-8	TRBD2	NA	TRBJ2-7	TGTGCCAGCAGCTTGGGGGGGGGACCCTACGAGCAGTACTTC	CASSLGGGPYEQYF
TRBV5-8	TRBD2	medium-sized	TRBJ2-5	TGTGCCAGCAGCTTAGGGAGTAGCGGGTCTCAAGAGACCCAGTACTTC	CASSLGSSGSQETQYF
TRBV5-4	NA	many	TRBJ2-5	TGTGCCAGCAGGGTAGGGGGTCAAGAGACCCAGTACTTC	CASRVGGQETQYF
TRBV20-1	NA	NA	TRBJ2-5	TGCAGTGCTTATTTGCGGGTAGCCGGAGAGACCCAGTACTTC	CSAYLRVAGETQYF
TRBV27	TRBD2	NA	TRBJ2-1	TGTGCCAGCAGTCCAACCGGGACTAGCGACTACGAGCAGTTCTTC	CASSPTGTSDYEQFF
TRBV5-6	NA	many	TRBJ2-7	TGTGCCAGCAGCTGGGGGGGGGCGATGTTGCTATCCTACGAGCAGTACTTC	CASSWGGAMLLSYEQYF
TRBV27	TRBD2	many	TRBJ2-1	TGTGCCAGCAGTTTGGCAGCGGGAGAGGGGGGGAGGGGACAATATGAGCAGTTCTTC	CASSLAAGEGGRGQYEQFF
TRBV11-2	TRBD2	many	TRBJ2-1	TGTGCCAGCAGCCCCGGACTAGAAGGGAATGAGCAGTTCTTC	CASSPGLEGNEQFF
TRBV6-6	TRBD1	NA	TRBJ1-4	TGTGCCAGCAGTTATCCCGGGACAGGGTATCCAGATACGCAGTTTTTT	CASSYPGTGYPDTQFF
TRBV7-6	NA	NA	TRBJ2-3	TGTGCCAGCAGCTCCGCCAGGGGGGGACTTAGCACAGATACGCAGTATTTT	CASSSARGGLSTDTQYF
TRBV7-3	NA	NA	TRBJ2-5	TGTGCCAGCAGCTTACGCTCGGGTTCAGAGACCCAGTACTTC	CASSLRSGSETQYF
TRBV28	TRBD1	NA	TRBJ2-5	TGTGCCAGCAGTTCCTTCATAACAGGGGGCAGGGGAGAGACCCAGTACTTC	CASSSFITGGRGETQYF
TRBV7-2	TRBD2	many	TRBJ2-7	TGTGCCAGCCACGCGGGGGGGGCGGTAGGATACGAGCAGTACTTC	CASHAGGAVGYEQYF
TRBV7-4	NA	NA	TRBJ2-7	NA	CASSSSPVVFGQGAHGELYF
TRBV7-2	TRBD2	NA	TRBJ2-5	TGTGCCAGCAGCTTAGTTTCTAGCGGGAGAATCGGGGAGACCCAGTACTTC	CASSLVSSGRIGETQYF
TRBV7-9	NA	NA	TRBJ1-1	TGTGCCAGCAGCTTAGCGGGGGCGAAAACTGAAGCTTTCTTT	CASSLAGAKTEAFF
TRBV28	TRBD2	NA	TRBJ2-1	TGTGCCAGCAGTACGACTAGCGGGTACAATGAGCAGTTCTTC	CASSTTSGYNEQFF
TRBV7-2	TRBD1	few	TRBJ2-5	TGTGCCAGCAGATGGACAGGCCTCAATTCACCCCTCCACTTC	CASRWTGLNSPLHF
TRBV5-1	TRBD2	many	TRBJ2-1	TGCGCCAGCAGCTTGGGCCCGGCCGGGGGGAGGGATGAGCAGTTCTTC	CASSLGPAGGRDEQFF
TRBV7-7	NA	medium-sized	TRBJ2-3	TGTGCTAGCAGCTTAGACAAAGGGCATACGCAGTATTTT	CASSLDKGHTQYF
TRBV7-6	TRBD1	NA	TRBJ2-5	TGTGCCAGCAGCCCGCGAGGTGACAGGGTTCGCGGGGAGACCCAGTACTTC	CASSPRGDRVRGETQYF
TRBV11-2	TRBD1	NA	TRBJ2-1	TGTGCCAGCAGCCTAACGACAGGGGGATCCTACAATGAGCAGTTCTTC	CASSLTTGGSYNEQFF
TRBV19	TRBD2	NA	TRBJ2-2	TGTGCCAGTAGTAGCGGGGGGCCCACCGGGGAGCTGTTTTTT	CASSSGGPTGELFF
TRBV29-1	TRBD1	NA	TRBJ2-2	TGCAGCTCCGGGACAGGGAACACCGGGGAGCTGTTTTTT	CSSGTGNTGELFF
TRBV7-6	NA	NA	TRBJ1-1	TGTGCCAGCAGAGAGATGGGGGGAATCACTGAAGCTTTCTTT	CASREMGGITEAFF
TRBV7-2	TRBD1	NA	TRBJ1-4	TGTGCCAGCAGCTTCGACAGGGGAGATACGCAATTTTTT	CASSFDRGDTQFF
TRBV27	NA	NA	TRBJ2-5	TGTGCCAGCAGTCCCAATGGGGGAGTACCTGAGACCCAGTACTTC	CASSPNGGVPETQYF
TRBV6-6	TRBD2	NA	TRBJ2-7	TGTGCCAGCAGTTCCGATAGCGGGAACCCCCACTACGGCGAGCAGTACTTC	CASSSDSGNPHYGEQYF
TRBV6-1	NA	large	TRBJ2-1	TGTGCCAGCAGTGCGACCTACAGTAACCATGAGCAGTTCTTC	CASSATYSNHEQFF
TRBV24-1	NA	many	TRBJ2-1	TGTGCCACCAGTGATTTCGGTGGTAGTCGGCCGTTGGAGCAGTTCTTC	CATSDFGGSRPLEQFF
TRBV24-1	NA	many	TRBJ2-3	TGTGCCACCAGCTCTAGACAGTTCACAGATACGCAGTATTTT	CATSSRQFTDTQYF
TRBV7-3	TRBD1	many	TRBJ2-1	TGTGCCAGCAGCTCCCGACAGGGGGACGAGCAGTTCTTC	CASSSRQGDEQFF
TRBV7-9	TRBD1	NA	TRBJ2-1	TGTGCCAGCAGCTTAGTCGCCAGGGGGCCCTACAATGAGCAGTTCTTC	CASSLVARGPYNEQFF